This T cell receptor (beta chain) was captured by sequencing in a study of T and B cells in COVID-19 patients. Overall study results and limits: The recovered cohort had roughly 2,400 exclusive TCR clusters, including about 31 low generation probability clusters. Clonality of TRB repertoires was high in active COVID-19; recovery brought above-healthy diversity and richness.

Each TRB amplification used roughly 220-550 ng of genomic DNA from blood. By sample share, this clonotype is medium-sized. The antigen is undetermined. TRB rearrangements were amplified by multiplex PCR with BIOMED2 TRB-A/B primers. TCRdb processed the multiplex PCR reads anew with MiXCR; each CDR3 protein has one entry. The profile shows around 3,400 distinct CDR3 sequences, around 20% of them singletons. With 2 bases clipped from V and 2 bases from J, the junction kept 1 base outside the gene matches. The CDR3 extends over 14 amino acids. Germline lookup yields CDR1 MNHEY and CDR2 SVGAGI. This clonotype was obtained from a human donor with active COVID-19. This sequence joins TRBV6-5 and TRBJ2-7, with 9 bases aligning to TRBD2. The specimen sequenced was blood. The CDR3 loop reads CASSYASGTYEQYF. CDR3 in DNA: TGTGCCAGCAGTTACGCTAGCGGGACCTACGAGCAGTACTTC.